The 13 T cell receptor beta chains listed next were all sequenced from one sample in a study of blood T cell repertoires in COVID-19. The repertoire was sequenced with immunoSEQ multiplex PCR; TCRdb's copy has only in-frame clones and lacks some. The data contain 250,000 to 300,000 clones, roughly nine tenths of them seen just once; the ten biggest clones take up roughly 4%. The sequencing input was peripheral blood. Receptor source: a man in his late teens or twenties with active or convalescent COVID-19.

The chain's CDR3 is CASGALQAGGTDTQYF. The CDR3 DNA reads TGTGCTAGTGGGGCCCTACAGGCGGGAGGCACAGATACGCAGTATTTT. The V gene is TRBV12-5, the J gene TRBJ2-3; 7 positions match TRBD2. J lost 1 base, V lost 6 bases, and 10 bases had no gene match. CDR1 and CDR2 from the germline V gene are LGHNT and FRNRAP. This CDR3 spans 16 amino acids.

The chain joins TRBV27 to TRBJ1-3, with unresolved D. Per germline, CDR1 MNHEY and CDR2 SMNVEV (reference sequence). There are 14 residues in the CDR3. V lost 8 bases and J lost 0, with 11 bases in between. CDR3 sequence (DNA): TGTGCCAGCGTAGGCGGGGTCTCTGGAAACACCATATATTTT. This translates into CASVGGVSGNTIYF.

This chain connects TRBV9 to TRBJ2-6; 8 bases are shared with TRBD1. CDR3 length equals 18 residues. CDR1 is SGDLS and CDR2 is YYNGEE in the germline V gene. V trimming: 2 bases; J trimming: 1 base; junction bases outside the gene matches: 8. The CDR3 coding sequence is TGTGCCAGCAGCGTGACAGGGGAGGTTAGGTCTGGGGCCAACGTCCTGACTTTC. Protein product: CASSVTGEVRSGANVLTF. The full variable domain, in which reference TRBV9 and TRBJ2-6 provide the parts outside the CDR3, is DSGVTQTPKHLITATGQRVTLRCSPRSGDLSVYWYQQSLDQGLQFLIQYYNGEERAKGNILERFSAQQFPDLHSELNLSSLELGDSALYFCASSVTGEVRSGANVLTFGAGSRLTVL.

For the CDR3, the DNA is TGTGCCAGTAGTATCCGCGTGGAGGGCAATGAGCAGTTCTTC. This codes for CASSIRVEGNEQFF. The V gene is TRBV19, the J gene TRBJ2-1, with TRBD2 as a possible D gene (6 bases). CDR1 LNHDA and CDR2 SQIVND come from the germline V gene (reference sequence). V dropped 3 bases and J dropped 6 bases, with 12 bases sitting between them. The CDR3 runs to 14 residues.

The chain uses TRBV9 and TRBJ2-1; TRBD2 is a possible D gene (6 bases). Trimming took off 3 bases at V and 5 bases at J, with 21 bases between the two ends. This CDR3 is 17 amino acids long. Germline V lookup: CDR1 SGDLS, CDR2 YYNGEE. CDR3 nucleotides: TGTGCCAGCAGCGACCGGCGGGACTTCGATCCAAACAATGAGCAGTTCTTC. Protein product: CASSDRRDFDPNNEQFF.

This chain joins TRBV12-1 and TRBJ2-3; the table names TRBD1, a call not compared with the DNA. TRBV12-1 is annotated as a pseudogene. CDR3 length: 15 residues. The CDR3 region has the DNA TGTGCCAGCAGCTGCGCGGGACAGCTGACAGATACGCAGTATTTT. Translation: CASSCAGQLTDTQYF.

V gene TRBV10-3 combines with J gene TRBJ1-1; D remains ambiguous. V was shortened by 6 bases and J by 1 base, with 9 bases between the two germline ends. The CDR3 is 13 residues long. Germline V gene lookup returns CDR1 ENHRY and CDR2 SYGVKD. The CDR3 coding sequence is TGTGCCATCAGACAGTCCCAGAACACTGAAGCTTTCTTT. Translating gives CAIRQSQNTEAFF.

This chain connects TRBV11-3 to TRBJ1-1; D ambiguous. Trimming left V 0 bases short and J 12 bases short, with 14 bases between. The CDR3 is 13 amino acids. CDR1 SGHNT and CDR2 YENEEA come from the germline V gene. CDR3 DNA sequence: TGTGCCAGCAGCTTAGATCTGGGTAGGAGGCCTTTCTTT. Its translation is CASSLDLGRRPFF.

V gene TRBV7-2 combines with J gene TRBJ2-3; 8 bases line up with TRBD2. The CDR3 has 15 amino acids. Germline V gene data show CDR1 as SGHTA and CDR2 as FQGNSA. The J segment lost 2 bases and the V segment lost 6 bases, leaving 7 bases of the junction unmatched. The chain's CDR3 is CASRGERGTTDTQYF. In DNA, the CDR3 is TGTGCCAGCAGGGGGGAGCGGGGGACCACAGATACGCAGTATTTT.

Details on this clone: Distinct nucleotide sequences in the sample also encode this CDR3. The gene calls are TRBV27 and TRBJ1-5; no definite D call. V lost 3 bases to trimming and J lost 5 bases, with 8 bases between them. CDR1 is MNHEY and CDR2 is SMNVEV in the germline V gene (reference sequence). The CDR3 spans 13 residues. CDR3 in DNA: TGTGCCAGCAGTTTTGGAGAGGATCAGCCCCAGCATTTT. As protein: CASSFGEDQPQHF.

The rearrangement uses TRBV3-1 (or the pseudogene TRBV3-2) and TRBJ2-7; maybe TRBD1 (6 bases). This CDR3 is built from 13 residues. CDR1 is LGHDT, CDR2 YNNKEL, per germline (reference sequence). The ends were cut back, 3 bases at V and 1 base at J, with 7 bases in the middle. Written as DNA, the CDR3 is TGTGCCAGCAGCCATCAGGGGTCCTACGAGCAGTACTTC. Its protein is CASSHQGSYEQYF.

The chain carries TRBV3-1 (or the pseudogene TRBV3-2) and TRBJ1-2; TRBD1 might be the D (6 bases). V gave up 2 bases and J gave up 2 bases, with 9 bases separating them. The CDR3 has 14 residues. Germline CDR1 is LGHDT and CDR2 is YNNKEL (reference sequence). This CDR3 is CASSQIDRNYGYTF. In DNA, the CDR3 is TGTGCCAGCAGCCAAATCGACAGGAACTATGGCTACACCTTC.

The chain recombines TRBV5-1 with TRBJ2-1; weak D call: TRBD2 (5 bases). V shed 0 bases and J shed 0 bases, with 10 bases lying between them. Germline V gene sequence: CDR1 SGHRS, CDR2 YFSETQ. This CDR3 is 16 amino acids long. Here the CDR3 DNA reads TGCGCCAGCAGCTTGGGAGTAGGGAGCTCCTACAATGAGCAGTTCTTC. Translating it yields CASSLGVGSSYNEQFF.